The present T cell receptor beta chain was sequenced within a study of Ad26.COV2.S vaccination and SARS-CoV-2 variants. Overall study results and limits: Total T cell responses may have been underestimated by the TCR breadth and depth analyses.

In regard to this clone: The antigen remains unidentified.

Documented treatment: around 19 received Ad26.COV2.S at low or high dose, single or two shots; roughly 5 received placebo; per-sample allocation not given. Collection of samples fell on day 63 after the first vaccine or placebo injection. An Ad26 vector that expressed Wuhan-strain SARS-CoV-2 spike constituted the vaccine. Assay used: immunoSEQ multiplex PCR; TCRdb lists only in-frame clones, some missing. Of hundreds of thousands of clones in the sample, 88% are singletons; the top ten hold around 6.6%. The CDR3 runs to 13 residues. The germline V gene encodes CDR1 MNHEY and CDR2 SMNVEV (reference sequence). Trimming left V 6 bases short and J 8 bases short, with 13 bases between.

This sequence joins TRBV27 and TRBJ1-4; D might be TRBD1 (6 bases). This clonotype originated in a person between 18 and 60 years old who received the Ad26.COV2.S COVID-19 vaccine or a placebo. This specimen was peripheral blood, taken in a trial of Ad26.COV2.S vaccine versus placebo. The CDR3 protein is CASREGVREKLFF. CDR3 sequence (DNA): TGTGCCAGCAGGGAGGGGGTTCGGGAAAAACTGTTTTTT.